This is a list of T cell receptor beta chains from one sample in a study of blood T cell repertoires in COVID-19. Using immunoSEQ multiplex PCR, the repertoire was profiled, and TCRdb retains in-frame clones only, with some absent. The sample contains 130,000 or so clones, roughly 86% of which appear only once. The sequenced material came from peripheral blood. Receptors originate from a human donor in a cohort sampled during active COVID-19. Both conserved end residues are part of each CDR3. A D gene is named only where the DNA matches it firmly. Size tells how often a clone was seen (once, few, many) or the class of an expanded clone, and some rows leave it out.

>few|TRBD1|TRBJ2-7|TRBV29-1
TGCAGCGTTCTCTGGACAGGGCACGAGCAGTACTTC
CSVLWTGHEQYF
>.|.|TRBJ1-2|TRBV9
TGTGCCAGCAGCTCGCGCCCCACGTCGGGTGGCTACACCTTC
CASSSRPTSGGYTF
>.|.|TRBJ1-2|TRBV30
TGTGCCTGGAGTAGCCTAGGATTTAACTATGGCTACACCTTC
CAWSSLGFNYGYTF
>.|.|TRBJ2-2|TRBV6-2/TRBV6-3
TGTGCCAGCAGTTATCATTCCGGGGAGCTGTTTTTT
CASSYHSGELFF
>.|TRBD2|TRBJ2-3|TRBV9
TGTGCCAGCAGCCCGGGGGGGGCTAGCACAGATACGCAGTATTTT
CASSPGGASTDTQYF
>.|.|TRBJ2-7|TRBV6-5
TGTGCCAGCAGCCCCGAGGGCTACGAGCAGTACTTC
CASSPEGYEQYF
>.|TRBD1|TRBJ2-2|TRBV30
TGTGCCTGGGGGGGACAGGCAGGGACGAACACCGGGGAGCTGTTTTTT
CAWGGQAGTNTGELFF
>.|TRBD1|TRBJ2-7|TRBV19
TGTGCCAGTAGTGGTACAACAAGGACAGGGGCACACGAGCAGTACTTC
CASSGTTRTGAHEQYF
>.|TRBD2|TRBJ2-3|TRBV5-1
TGCGCCAGCAGCTTGTCAGTAGCGGGTTACACAGATACGCAGTATTTT
CASSLSVAGYTDTQYF
>.|TRBD2|TRBJ2-3|TRBV7-9
TGTGCCAGCAGCTTAGATGTGGGGGGGAGCACAGATACGCAGTATTTT
CASSLDVGGSTDTQYF
>.|TRBD2|TRBJ2-2|TRBV3-1/TRBV3-2
TGTGCCAGCGCGCGGGGGGGAATGAACACCGGGGAGCTGTTTTTT
CASARGGMNTGELFF
>once|.|TRBJ2-6|TRBV6-5
TGTGCCAGCAGTTCGGGATCGACTGGGGCCAACGTCCTGACTTTC
CASSSGSTGANVLTF
>.|TRBD2|TRBJ2-1|TRBV25-1
TGTGCCAGCAGTGAATGGGCAGCGGGGGGGGACTACAATGAGCAGTTCTTC
CASSEWAAGGDYNEQFF
>.|TRBD2|TRBJ2-5|TRBV9
TGTGCCAGCAGCGTAGCCGGGGGGGCCCTAGAGACCCAGTACTTC
CASSVAGGALETQYF
>once|.|TRBJ1-5|TRBV19
TGTGCCATCCGGGGGGGGATGGGTCAGCCCCAGCATTTT
CAIRGGMGQPQHF
>.|.|TRBJ1-2|TRBV5-6
TGTGCCAGCAGTAGGGACGCCCGGACTAGTGGCTACACCTTC
CASSRDARTSGYTF
>.|.|TRBJ1-1|TRBV6-5
TGTGCCAGCAGTTACTCGGTGGGCACATCGACTGAAGCTTTCTTT
CASSYSVGTSTEAFF
>.|.|TRBJ1-2|TRBV6-1
TGTGCCAGCAGTGAGGAAGTAGCGATCTTCCTTAACTATGGCTACACCTTC
CASSEEVAIFLNYGYTF
>.|TRBD1|TRBJ2-3|TRBV6-6
TGTGCCAGCAGGGCAGGGACAGTAGATACGCAGTATTTT
CASRAGTVDTQYF
>.|TRBD2|TRBJ2-1|TRBV30
TGTGCCTGGAACTCTGAGGGACTATCCTCCTACAATGAGCAGTTCTTC
CAWNSEGLSSYNEQFF
>.|TRBD1|TRBJ1-4|TRBV30
TGTGCCTGGAGCCGGGACAGGGGGAAAGAAAAACTGTTTTTT
CAWSRDRGKEKLFF
>once|.|TRBJ1-6|TRBV7-9
TGTGCCAGCAGCTTAGACAATAATTCACCCCTCCACTTT
CASSLDNNSPLHF
>.|.|TRBJ1-1|TRBV6-2/TRBV6-3
TGTGCCAGCAGTTTAGACAGGAACACTGAAGCTTTCTTT
CASSLDRNTEAFF
>.|.|TRBJ2-5|TRBV30
TGTGCCTGGAGTGTAGGGGAAGAGACCCAGTACTTC
CAWSVGEETQYF
>.|.|TRBJ2-7|TRBV7-6
TGTGCCAGCAGCTTAGCGGGGAGGACCTACGAGCAGTACTTC
CASSLAGRTYEQYF
>.|.|TRBJ2-7|TRBV11-1
TGTGCCAGCAGCTTACCCACTTTATCCGAGCAGTACTTC
CASSLPTLSEQYF
>.|TRBD2|TRBJ2-6|TRBV19
TGTGCCAGTACCCCCGGGGGAGGGGACTCTGGGGCCAACGTCCTGACTTTC
CASTPGGGDSGANVLTF
>.|.|TRBJ2-3|TRBV4-1
TGCGCCAGCAGCCAAGGACTGGGGGCTAGCACAGATACGCAGTATTTT
CASSQGLGASTDTQYF
>.|TRBD2|TRBJ2-5|TRBV5-1
TGCGCCAGCAGCTCGTCCGGGACTAGCGGATGGGAGACCCAGTACTTC
CASSSSGTSGWETQYF
>once|.|TRBJ2-3|TRBV6-1
TGTGCCAGCAGTGAAGTGAGAACGGGGGTCGAGAAAGATACGCAGTATTTT
CASSEVRTGVEKDTQYF
>.|TRBD1|TRBJ1-4|TRBV30
TGTGCCTGGAGTGTACGGATCGGATCGACAGGGGCCGGAGAAAAACTGTTTTTT
CAWSVRIGSTGAGEKLFF
>once|.|TRBJ2-7|TRBV5-1
TGCGCCAGCAGCTTGGGCCTGGAGACAGTCGCCTACGAGCAGTACTTC
CASSLGLETVAYEQYF
>.|TRBD2|TRBJ2-1|TRBV19
TGTGCCAGTAGTATAGTAGCGGGGCACAATGAGCAGTTCTTC
CASSIVAGHNEQFF